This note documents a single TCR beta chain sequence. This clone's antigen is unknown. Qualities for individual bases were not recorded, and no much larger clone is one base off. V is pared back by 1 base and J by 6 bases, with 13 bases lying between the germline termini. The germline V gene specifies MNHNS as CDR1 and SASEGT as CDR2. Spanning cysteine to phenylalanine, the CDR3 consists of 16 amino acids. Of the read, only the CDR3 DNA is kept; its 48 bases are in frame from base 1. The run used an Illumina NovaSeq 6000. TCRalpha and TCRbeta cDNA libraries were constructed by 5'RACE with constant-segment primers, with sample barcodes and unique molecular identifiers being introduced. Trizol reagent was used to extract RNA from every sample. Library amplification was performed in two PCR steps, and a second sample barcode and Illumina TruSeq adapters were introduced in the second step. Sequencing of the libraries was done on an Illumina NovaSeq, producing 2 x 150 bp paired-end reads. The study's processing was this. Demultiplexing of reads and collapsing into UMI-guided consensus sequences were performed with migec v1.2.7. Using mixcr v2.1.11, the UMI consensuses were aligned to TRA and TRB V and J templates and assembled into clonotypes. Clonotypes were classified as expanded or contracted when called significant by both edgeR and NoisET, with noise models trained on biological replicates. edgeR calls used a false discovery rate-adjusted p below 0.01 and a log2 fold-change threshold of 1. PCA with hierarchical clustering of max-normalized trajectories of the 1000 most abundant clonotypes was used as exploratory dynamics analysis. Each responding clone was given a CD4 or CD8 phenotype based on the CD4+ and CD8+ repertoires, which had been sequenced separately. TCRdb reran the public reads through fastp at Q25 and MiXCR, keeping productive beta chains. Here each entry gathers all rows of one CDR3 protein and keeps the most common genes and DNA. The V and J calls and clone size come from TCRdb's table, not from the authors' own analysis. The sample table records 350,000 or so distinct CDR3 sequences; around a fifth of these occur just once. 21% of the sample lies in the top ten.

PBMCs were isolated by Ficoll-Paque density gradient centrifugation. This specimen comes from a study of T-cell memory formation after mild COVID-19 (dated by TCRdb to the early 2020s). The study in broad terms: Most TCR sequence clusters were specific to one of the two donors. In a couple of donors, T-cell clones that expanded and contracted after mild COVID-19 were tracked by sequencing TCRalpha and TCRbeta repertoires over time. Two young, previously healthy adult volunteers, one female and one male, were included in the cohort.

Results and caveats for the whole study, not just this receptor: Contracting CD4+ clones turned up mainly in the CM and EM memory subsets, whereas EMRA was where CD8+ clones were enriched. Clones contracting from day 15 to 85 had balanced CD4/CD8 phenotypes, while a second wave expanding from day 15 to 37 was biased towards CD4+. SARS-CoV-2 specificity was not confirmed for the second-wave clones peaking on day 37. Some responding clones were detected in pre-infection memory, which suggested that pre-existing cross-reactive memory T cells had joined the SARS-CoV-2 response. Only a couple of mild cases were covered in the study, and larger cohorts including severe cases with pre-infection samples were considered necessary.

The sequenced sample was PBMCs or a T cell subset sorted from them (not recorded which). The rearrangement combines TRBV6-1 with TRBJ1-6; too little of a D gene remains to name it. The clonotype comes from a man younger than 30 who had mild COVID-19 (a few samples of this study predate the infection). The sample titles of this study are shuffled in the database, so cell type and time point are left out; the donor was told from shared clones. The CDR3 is CASSEVWRKSNSPLHF. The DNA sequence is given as TGTGCCAGCAGTGAAGTCTGGAGAAAGAGTAATTCACCCCTCCACTTT.